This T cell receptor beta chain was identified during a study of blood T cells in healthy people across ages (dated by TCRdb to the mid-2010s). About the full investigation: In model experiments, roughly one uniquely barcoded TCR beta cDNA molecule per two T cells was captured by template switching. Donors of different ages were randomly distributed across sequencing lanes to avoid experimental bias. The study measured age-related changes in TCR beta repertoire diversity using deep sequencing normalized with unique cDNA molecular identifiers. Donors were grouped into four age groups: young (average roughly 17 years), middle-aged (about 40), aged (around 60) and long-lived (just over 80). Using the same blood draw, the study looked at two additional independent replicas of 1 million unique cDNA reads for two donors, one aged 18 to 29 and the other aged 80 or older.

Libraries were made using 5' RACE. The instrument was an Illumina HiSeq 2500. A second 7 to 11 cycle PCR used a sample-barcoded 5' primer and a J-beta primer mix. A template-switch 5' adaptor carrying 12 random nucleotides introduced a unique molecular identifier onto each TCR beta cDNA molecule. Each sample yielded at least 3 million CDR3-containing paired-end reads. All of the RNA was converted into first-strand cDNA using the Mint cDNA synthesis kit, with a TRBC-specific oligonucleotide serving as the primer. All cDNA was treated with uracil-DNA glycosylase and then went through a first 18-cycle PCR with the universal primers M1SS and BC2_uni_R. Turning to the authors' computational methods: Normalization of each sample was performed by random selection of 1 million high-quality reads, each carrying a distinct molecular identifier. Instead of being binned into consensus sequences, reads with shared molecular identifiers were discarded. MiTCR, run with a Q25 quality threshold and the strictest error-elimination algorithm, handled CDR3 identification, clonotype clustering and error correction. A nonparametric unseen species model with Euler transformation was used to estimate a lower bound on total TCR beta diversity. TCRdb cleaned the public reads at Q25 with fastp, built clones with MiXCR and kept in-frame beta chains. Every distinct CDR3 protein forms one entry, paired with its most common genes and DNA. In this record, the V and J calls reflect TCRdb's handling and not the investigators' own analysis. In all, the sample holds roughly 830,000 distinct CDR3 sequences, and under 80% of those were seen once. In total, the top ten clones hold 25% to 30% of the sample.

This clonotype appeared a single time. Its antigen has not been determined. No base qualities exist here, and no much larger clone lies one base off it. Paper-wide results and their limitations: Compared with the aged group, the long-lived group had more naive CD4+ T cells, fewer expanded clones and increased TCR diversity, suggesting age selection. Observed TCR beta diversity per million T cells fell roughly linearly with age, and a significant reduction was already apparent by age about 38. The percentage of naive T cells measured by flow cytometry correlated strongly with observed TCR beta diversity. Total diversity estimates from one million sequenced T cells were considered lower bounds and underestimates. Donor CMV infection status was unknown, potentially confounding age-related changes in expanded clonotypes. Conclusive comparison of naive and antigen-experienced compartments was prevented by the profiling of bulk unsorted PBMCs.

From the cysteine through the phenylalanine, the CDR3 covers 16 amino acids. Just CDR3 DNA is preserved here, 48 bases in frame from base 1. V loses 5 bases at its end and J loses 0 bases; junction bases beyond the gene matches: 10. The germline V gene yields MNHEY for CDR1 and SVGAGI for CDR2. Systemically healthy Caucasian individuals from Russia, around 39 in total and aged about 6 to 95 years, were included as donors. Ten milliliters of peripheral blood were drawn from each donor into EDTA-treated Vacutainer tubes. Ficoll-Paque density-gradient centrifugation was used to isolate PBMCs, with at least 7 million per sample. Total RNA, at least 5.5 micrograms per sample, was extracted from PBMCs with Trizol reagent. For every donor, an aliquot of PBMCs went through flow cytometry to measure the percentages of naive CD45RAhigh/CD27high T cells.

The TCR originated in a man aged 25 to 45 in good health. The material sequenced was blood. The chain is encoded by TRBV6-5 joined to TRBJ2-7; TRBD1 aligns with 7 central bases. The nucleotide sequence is TGTGCCAGCAGTGTTCTCGGGACAGCGCGCTCCTACGAGCAGTACTTC. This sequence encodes CASSVLGTARSYEQYF.